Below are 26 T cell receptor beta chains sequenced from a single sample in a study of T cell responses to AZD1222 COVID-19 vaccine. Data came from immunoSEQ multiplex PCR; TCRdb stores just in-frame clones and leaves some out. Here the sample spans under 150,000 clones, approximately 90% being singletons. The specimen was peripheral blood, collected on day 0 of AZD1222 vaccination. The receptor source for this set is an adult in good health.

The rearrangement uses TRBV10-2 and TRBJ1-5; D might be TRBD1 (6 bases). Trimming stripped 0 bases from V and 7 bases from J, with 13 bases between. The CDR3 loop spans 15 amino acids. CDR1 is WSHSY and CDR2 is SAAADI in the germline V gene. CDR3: CASSESGGAGQPQHF. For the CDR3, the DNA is TGCGCCAGCAGTGAGTCTGGGGGGGCGGGACAGCCCCAGCATTTT.

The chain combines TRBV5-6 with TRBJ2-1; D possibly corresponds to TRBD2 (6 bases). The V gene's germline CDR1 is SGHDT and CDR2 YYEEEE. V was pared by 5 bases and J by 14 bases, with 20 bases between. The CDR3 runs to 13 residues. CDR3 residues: CASSFIVGGGEFF. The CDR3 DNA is TGTGCCAGCAGTTTCATCGTCGGGGGAGGAGAGTTCTTC.

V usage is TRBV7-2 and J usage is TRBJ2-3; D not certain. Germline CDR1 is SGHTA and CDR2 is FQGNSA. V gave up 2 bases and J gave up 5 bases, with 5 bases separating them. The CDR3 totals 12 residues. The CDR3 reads CASSLNEDTQYF. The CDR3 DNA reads TGTGCCAGCAGCTTAAACGAAGATACGCAGTATTTT.

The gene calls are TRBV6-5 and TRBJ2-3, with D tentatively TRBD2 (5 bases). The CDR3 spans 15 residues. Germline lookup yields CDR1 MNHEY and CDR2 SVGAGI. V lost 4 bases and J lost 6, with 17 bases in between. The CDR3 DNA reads TGTGCCAGCAGTTCTCTACAACGGGAAACGGATACGCAGTATTTT. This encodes CASSSLQRETDTQYF.

This CDR3 reads CASSFGTDEQYF. Written as DNA, the CDR3 is TGTGCCAGCAGTTTCGGGACTGACGAGCAGTACTTC. This rearrangement joins TRBV7-9 to TRBJ2-7; possible D gene TRBD2, 6 bases. The CDR3 has 12 residues. The germline V gene has CDR1 SEHNR and CDR2 FQNEAQ (reference sequence). The V and J ends lost 6 bases and 5 bases respectively, with 11 bases between them.

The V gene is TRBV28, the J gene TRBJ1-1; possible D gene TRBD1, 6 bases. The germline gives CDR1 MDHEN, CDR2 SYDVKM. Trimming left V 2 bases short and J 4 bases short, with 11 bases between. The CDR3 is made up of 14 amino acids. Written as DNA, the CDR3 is TGTGCCAGCAGTTTAGGTCCAGGGGTCACTGAAGCTTTCTTT. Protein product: CASSLGPGVTEAFF.

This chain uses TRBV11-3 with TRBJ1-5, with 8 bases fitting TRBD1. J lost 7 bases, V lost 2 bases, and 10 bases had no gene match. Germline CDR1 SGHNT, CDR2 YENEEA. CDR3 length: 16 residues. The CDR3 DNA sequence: TGTGCCAGCAGCTTACCAGGACAGGGAAGGAACCAGCCCCAGCATTTT. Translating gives CASSLPGQGRNQPQHF. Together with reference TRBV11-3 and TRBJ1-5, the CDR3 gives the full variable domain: EAGVVQSPRYKIIEKKQPVAFWCNPISGHNTLYWYLQNLGQGPELLIRYENEEAVDDSQLPKDRFSAERLKGVDSTLKIQPAELGDSAVYLCASSLPGQGRNQPQHFGDGTRLSIL.

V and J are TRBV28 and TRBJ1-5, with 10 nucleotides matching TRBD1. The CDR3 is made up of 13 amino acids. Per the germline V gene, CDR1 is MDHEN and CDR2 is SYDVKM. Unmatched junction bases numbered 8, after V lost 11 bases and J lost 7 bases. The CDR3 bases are TGTGCCGTGGTGACAGGGGGCCGACAGCCCCAGCATTTT. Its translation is CAVVTGGRQPQHF. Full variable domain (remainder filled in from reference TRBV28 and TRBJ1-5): DVKVTQSSRYLVKRTGEKVFLECVQDMDHENMFWYRQDPGLGLRLIYFSYDVKMKEKGDIPEGYSVSREKKERFSLILESASTNQTSMYLCAVVTGGRQPQHFGDGTRLSIL.

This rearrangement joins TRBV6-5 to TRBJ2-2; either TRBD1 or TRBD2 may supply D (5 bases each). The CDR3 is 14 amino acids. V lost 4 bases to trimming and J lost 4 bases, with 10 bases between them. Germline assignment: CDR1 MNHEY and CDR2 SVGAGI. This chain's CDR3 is CASSSPGTTGELFF. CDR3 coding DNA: TGTGCCAGCAGTTCCCCCGGGACCACCGGGGAGCTGTTTTTT.

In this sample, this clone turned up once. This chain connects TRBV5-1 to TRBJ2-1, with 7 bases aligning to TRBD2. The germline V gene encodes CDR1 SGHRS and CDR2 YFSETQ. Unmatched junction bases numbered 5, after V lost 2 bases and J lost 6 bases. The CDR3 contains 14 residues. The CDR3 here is CASSLRLAGNEQFF. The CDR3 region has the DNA TGCGCCAGCAGCTTACGACTAGCAGGCAATGAGCAGTTCTTC.

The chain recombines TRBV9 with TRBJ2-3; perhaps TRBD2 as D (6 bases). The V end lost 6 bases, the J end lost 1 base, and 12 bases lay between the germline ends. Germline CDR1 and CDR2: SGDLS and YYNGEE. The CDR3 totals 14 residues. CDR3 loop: CASKSGRGTDTQYF. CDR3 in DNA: TGTGCCAGCAAGTCCGGGAGAGGCACAGATACGCAGTATTTT. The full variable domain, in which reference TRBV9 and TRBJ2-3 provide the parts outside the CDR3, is DSGVTQTPKHLITATGQRVTLRCSPRSGDLSVYWYQQSLDQGLQFLIQYYNGEERAKGNILERFSAQQFPDLHSELNLSSLELGDSALYFCASKSGRGTDTQYFGPGTRLTVL.

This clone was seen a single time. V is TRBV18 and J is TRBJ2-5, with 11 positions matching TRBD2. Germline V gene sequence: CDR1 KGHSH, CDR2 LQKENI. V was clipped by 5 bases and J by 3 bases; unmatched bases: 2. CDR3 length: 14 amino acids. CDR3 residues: CASSGTSGEETQYF. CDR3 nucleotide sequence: TGTGCCAGCTCAGGGACTAGCGGAGAAGAGACCCAGTACTTC.

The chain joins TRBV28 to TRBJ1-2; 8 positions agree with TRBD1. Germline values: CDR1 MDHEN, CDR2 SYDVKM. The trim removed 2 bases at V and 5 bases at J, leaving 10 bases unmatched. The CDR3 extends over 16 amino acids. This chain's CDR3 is CASSLGLTGDYYGYTF. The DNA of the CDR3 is TGTGCCAGCAGTTTAGGTTTGACAGGGGATTATTATGGCTACACCTTC.

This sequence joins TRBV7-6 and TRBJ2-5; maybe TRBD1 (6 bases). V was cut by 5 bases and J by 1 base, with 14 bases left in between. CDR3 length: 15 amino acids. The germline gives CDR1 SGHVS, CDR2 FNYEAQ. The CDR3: CASSPQQGPQETQYF. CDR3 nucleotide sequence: TGTGCCAGCAGCCCTCAACAGGGACCCCAAGAGACCCAGTACTTC.

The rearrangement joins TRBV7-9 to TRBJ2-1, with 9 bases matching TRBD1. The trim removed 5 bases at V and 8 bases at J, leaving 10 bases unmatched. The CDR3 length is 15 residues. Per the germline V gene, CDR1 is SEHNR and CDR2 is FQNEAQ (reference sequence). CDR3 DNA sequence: TGTGCCAGCAGCCCTAGGGACAGGGATTGGGATGAGCAGTTCTTC. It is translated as CASSPRDRDWDEQFF.

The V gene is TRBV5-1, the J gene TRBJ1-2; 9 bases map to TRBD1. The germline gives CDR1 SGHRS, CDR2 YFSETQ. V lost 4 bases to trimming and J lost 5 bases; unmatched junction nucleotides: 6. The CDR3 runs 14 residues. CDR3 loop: CASSQGQGGYGYTF. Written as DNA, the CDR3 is TGCGCCAGCAGCCAGGGACAGGGTGGGTATGGCTACACCTTC.

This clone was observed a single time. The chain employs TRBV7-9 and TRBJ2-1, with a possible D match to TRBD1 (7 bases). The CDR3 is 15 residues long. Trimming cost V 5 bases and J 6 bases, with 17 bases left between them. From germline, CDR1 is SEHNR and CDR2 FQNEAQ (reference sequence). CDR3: CASSPQGGAGNEQFF. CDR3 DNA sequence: TGTGCCAGCAGCCCTCAGGGGGGCGCCGGCAATGAGCAGTTCTTC.

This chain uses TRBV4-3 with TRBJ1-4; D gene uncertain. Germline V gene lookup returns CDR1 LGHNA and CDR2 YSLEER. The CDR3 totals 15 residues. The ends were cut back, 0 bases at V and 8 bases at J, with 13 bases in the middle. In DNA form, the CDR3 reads TGCGCCAGCAGCCAAGATAAGGCCCTTGGGGAAAAACTGTTTTTT. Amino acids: CASSQDKALGEKLFF.

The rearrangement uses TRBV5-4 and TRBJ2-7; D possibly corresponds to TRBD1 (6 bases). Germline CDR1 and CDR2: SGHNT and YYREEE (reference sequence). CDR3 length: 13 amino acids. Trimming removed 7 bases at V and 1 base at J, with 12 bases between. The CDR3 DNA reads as TGTGCCAGCGCAAAGACAGGTTCCTACGAGCAGTACTTC. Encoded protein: CASAKTGSYEQYF.

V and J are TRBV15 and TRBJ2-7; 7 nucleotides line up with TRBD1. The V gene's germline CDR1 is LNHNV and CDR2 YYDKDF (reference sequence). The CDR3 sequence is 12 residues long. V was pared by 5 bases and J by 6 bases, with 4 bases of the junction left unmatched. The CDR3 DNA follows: TGTGCCACCAGCCGGGACAGTTTCGAGCAGTACTTC. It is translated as CATSRDSFEQYF.

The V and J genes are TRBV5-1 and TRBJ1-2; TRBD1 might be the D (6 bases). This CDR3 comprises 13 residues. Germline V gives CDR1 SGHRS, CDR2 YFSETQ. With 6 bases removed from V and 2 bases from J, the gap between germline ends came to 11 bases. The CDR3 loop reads CASTWGTNYGYTF. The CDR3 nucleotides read TGCGCCAGCACCTGGGGGACAAACTATGGCTACACCTTC.

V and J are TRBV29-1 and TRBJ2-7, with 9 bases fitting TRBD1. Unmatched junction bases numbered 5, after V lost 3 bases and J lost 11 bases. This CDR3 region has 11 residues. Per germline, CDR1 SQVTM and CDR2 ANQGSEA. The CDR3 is CSVEGTGSEYF. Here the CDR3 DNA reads TGCAGCGTTGAGGGGACAGGGTCGGAGTACTTC.

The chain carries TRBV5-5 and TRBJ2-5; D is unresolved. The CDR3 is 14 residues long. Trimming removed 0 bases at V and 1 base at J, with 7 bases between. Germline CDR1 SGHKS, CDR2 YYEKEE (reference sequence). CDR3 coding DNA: TGTGCCAGCAGCTTGGTCTCTCTCCAAGAGACCCAGTACTTC. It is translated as CASSLVSLQETQYF.

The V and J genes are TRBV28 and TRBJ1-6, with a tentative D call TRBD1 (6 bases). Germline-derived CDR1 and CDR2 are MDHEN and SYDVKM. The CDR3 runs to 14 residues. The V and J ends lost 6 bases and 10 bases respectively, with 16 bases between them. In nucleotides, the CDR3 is TGTGCCAGCAGGGGGGGGCAGGGAGGCTCACCCCTCCACTTT. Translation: CASRGGQGGSPLHF.

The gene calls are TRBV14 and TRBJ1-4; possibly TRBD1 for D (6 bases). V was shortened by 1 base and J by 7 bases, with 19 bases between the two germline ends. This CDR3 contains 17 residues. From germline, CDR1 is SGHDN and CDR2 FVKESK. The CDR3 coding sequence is TGTGCCAGCAGCCAAGTCAGGCGGGGGCGGTCGGCTGAAAAACTGTTTTTT. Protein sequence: CASSQVRRGRSAEKLFF. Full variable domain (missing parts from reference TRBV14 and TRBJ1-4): EAGVTQFPSHSVIEKGQTVTLRCDPISGHDNLYWYRRVMGKEIKFLLHFVKESKQDESGMPNNRFLAERTGGTYSTLKVQPAELEDSGVYFCASSQVRRGRSAEKLFFGSGTQLSVL.

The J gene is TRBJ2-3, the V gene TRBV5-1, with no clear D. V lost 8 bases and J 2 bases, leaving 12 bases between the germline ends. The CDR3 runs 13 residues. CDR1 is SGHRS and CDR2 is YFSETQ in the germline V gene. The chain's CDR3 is CASNTDDTDTQYF. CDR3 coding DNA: TGCGCCAGTAACACGGACGACACAGATACGCAGTATTTT.